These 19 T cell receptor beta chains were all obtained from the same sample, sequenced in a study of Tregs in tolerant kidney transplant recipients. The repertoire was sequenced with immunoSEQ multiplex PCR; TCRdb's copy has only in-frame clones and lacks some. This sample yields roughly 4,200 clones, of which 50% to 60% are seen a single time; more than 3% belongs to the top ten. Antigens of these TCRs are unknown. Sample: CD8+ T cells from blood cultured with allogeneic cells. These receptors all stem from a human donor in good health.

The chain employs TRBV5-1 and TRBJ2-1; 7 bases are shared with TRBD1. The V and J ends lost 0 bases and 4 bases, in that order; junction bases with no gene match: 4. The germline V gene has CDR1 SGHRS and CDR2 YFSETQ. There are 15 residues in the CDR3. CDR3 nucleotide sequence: TGCGCCAGCAGCTTGGAGAGGGGGCGGTACAATGAGCAGTTCTTC. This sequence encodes CASSLERGRYNEQFF.

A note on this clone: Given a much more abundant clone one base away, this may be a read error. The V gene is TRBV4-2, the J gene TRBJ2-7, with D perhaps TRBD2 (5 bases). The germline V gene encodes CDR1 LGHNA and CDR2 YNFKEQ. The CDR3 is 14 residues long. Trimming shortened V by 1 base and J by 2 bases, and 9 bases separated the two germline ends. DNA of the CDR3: TGTGCCAGCAGCCAAGCCAACGGGGCCTACGAGCAGTACTTC. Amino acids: CASSQANGAYEQYF.

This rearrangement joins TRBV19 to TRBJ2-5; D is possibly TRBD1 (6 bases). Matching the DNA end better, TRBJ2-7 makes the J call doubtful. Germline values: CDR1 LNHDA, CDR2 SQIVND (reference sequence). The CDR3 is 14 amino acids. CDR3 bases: TGTGCCAGTGGTTCAGGGGCAGGGCCTTACGAGCAGTACTTC. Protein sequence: CASGSGAGPYEQYF.

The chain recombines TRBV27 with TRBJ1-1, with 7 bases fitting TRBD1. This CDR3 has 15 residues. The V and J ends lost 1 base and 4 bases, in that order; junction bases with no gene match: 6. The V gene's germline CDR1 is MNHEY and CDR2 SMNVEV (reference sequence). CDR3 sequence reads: CASSLWPQGGTEAFF. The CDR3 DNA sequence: TGTGCCAGCAGTTTATGGCCCCAGGGGGGCACTGAAGCTTTCTTT.

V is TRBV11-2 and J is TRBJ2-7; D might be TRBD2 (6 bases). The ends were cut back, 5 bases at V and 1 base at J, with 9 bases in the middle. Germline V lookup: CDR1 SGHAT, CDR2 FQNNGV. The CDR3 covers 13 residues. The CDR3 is CASSPGTSYEQYF. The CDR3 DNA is TGTGCCAGCAGCCCGGGGACTTCCTACGAGCAGTACTTC.

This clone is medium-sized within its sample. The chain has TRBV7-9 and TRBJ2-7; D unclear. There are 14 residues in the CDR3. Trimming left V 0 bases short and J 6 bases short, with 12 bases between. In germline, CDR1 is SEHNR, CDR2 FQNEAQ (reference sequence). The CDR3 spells CASSLAMGPREQYF. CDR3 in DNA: TGTGCCAGCAGCTTAGCGATGGGTCCCCGCGAGCAGTACTTC.

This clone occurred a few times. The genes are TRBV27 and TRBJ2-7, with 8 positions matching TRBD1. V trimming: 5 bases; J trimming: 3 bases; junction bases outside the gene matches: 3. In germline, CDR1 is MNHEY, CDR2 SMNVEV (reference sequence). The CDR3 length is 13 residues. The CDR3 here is CASSPGQGYEQYF. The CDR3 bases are TGTGCCAGCAGTCCCGGACAGGGCTACGAGCAGTACTTC.

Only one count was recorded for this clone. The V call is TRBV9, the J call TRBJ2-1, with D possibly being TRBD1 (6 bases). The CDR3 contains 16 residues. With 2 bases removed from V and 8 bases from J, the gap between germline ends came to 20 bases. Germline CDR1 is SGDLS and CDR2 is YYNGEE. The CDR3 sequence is CASSVPSGDVRDEQFF. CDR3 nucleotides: TGTGCCAGCAGCGTCCCTTCAGGGGATGTCAGGGATGAGCAGTTCTTC.

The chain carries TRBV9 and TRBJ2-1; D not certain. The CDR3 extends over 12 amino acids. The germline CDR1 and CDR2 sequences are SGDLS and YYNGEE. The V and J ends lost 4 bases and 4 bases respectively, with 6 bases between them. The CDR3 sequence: CASSIGYNEQFF. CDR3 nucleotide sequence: TGTGCCAGCAGCATTGGATACAATGAGCAGTTCTTC.

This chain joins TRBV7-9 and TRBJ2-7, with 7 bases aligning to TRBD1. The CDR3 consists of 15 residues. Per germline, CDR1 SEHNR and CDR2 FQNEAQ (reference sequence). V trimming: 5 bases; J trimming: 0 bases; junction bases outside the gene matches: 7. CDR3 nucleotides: TGTGCCAGCAGCCGACCGACAGGGAGCTCCTACGAGCAGTACTTC. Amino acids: CASSRPTGSSYEQYF. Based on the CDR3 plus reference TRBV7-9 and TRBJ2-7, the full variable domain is DTGVSQNPRHKITKRGQNVTFRCDPISEHNRLYWYRQTLGQGPEFLTYFQNEAQLEKSRLLSDRFSAERPKGSFSTLEIQRTEQGDSAMYLCASSRPTGSSYEQYFGPGTRLTVT.

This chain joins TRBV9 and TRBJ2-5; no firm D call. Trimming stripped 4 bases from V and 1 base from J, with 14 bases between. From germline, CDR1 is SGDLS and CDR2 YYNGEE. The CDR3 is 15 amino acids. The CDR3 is CASSLHSGPQETQYF. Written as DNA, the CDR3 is TGTGCCAGCAGCCTCCACAGTGGACCCCAAGAGACCCAGTACTTC. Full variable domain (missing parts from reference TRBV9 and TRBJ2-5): DSGVTQTPKHLITATGQRVTLRCSPRSGDLSVYWYQQSLDQGLQFLIQYYNGEERAKGNILERFSAQQFPDLHSELNLSSLELGDSALYFCASSLHSGPQETQYFGPGTRLLVL.

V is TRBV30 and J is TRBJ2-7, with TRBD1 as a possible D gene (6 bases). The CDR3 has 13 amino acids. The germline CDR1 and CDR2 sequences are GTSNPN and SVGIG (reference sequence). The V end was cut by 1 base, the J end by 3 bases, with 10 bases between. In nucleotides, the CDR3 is TGTGCCTGGAGTGCGGGCAGGGGCTACGAGCAGTACTTC. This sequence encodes CAWSAGRGYEQYF.

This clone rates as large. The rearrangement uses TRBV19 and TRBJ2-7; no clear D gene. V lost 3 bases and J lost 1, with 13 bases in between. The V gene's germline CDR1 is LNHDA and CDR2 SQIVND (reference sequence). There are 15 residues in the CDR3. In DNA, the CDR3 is TGTGCCAGTAGTATCGGGCCAGCCCCTTCCTACGAGCAGTACTTC. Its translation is CASSIGPAPSYEQYF.

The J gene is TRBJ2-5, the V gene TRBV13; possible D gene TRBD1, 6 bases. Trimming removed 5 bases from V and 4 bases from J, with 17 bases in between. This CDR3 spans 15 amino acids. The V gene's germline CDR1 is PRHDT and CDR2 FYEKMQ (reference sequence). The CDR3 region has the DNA TGTGCCAGCAGCAGAGCAGGGGTTTCAGGAGAGACCCAGTACTTC. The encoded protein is CASSRAGVSGETQYF.

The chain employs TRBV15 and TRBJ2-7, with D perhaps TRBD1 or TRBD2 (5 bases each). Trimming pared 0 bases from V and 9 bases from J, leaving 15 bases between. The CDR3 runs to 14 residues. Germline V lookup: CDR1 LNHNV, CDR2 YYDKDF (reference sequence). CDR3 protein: CATSRDGDLEWQYF. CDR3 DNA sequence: TGTGCCACCAGCAGAGACGGGGACCTTGAGTGGCAGTACTTC.

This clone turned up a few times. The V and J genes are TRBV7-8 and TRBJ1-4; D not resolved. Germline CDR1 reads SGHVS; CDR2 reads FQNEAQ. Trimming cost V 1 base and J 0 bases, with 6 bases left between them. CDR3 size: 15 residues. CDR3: CASSLVGATNEKLFF. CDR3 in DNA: TGTGCCAGCAGCTTAGTCGGGGCAACTAATGAAAAACTGTTTTTT.

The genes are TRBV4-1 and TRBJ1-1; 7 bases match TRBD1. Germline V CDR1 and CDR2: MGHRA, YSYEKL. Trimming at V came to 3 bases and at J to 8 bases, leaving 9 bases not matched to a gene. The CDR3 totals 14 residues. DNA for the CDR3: TGCGCCAGCAGCCAGAGGACAGGCTGGGAGGAAGCTTTCTTT. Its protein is CASSQRTGWEEAFF.

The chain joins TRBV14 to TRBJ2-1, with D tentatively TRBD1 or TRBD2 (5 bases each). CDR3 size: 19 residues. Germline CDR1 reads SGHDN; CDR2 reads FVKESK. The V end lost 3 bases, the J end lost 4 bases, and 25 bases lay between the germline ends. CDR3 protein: CASSHGRLPEGIPYNEQFF. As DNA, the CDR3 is TGTGCCAGCAGCCACGGGCGCCTCCCTGAGGGGATTCCTTACAATGAGCAGTTCTTC. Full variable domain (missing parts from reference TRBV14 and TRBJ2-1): EAGVTQFPSHSVIEKGQTVTLRCDPISGHDNLYWYRRVMGKEIKFLLHFVKESKQDESGMPNNRFLAERTGGTYSTLKVQPAELEDSGVYFCASSHGRLPEGIPYNEQFFGPGTRLTVL.

The CDR3 reads CASSQDPTGSEAFF. The CDR3 DNA follows: TGTGCCAGCAGCCAAGACCCAACGGGCTCTGAAGCTTTCTTT. The gene calls are TRBV4-2 and TRBJ1-1; D remains unclear. Trimming cost V 0 bases and J 6 bases, with 11 bases left between them. The CDR3 length is 14 residues. Germline CDR1 and CDR2: LGHNA and YNFKEQ.